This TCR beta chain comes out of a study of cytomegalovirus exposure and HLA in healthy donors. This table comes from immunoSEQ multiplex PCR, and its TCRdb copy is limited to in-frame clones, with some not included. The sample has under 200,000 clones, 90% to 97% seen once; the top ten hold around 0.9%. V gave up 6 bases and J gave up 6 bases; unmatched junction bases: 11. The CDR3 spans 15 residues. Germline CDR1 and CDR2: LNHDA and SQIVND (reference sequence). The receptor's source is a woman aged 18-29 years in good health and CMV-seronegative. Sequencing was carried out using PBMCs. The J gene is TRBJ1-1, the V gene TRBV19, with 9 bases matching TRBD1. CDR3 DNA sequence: TGTGCCAGTAGACACCCGGGACAGGGATTGTCTGAAGCTTTCTTT. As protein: CASRHPGQGLSEAFF.